These 10 T cell receptor beta chains were all obtained from the same sample, sequenced in a study of cytomegalovirus exposure and HLA in healthy donors. Sequencing used immunoSEQ multiplex PCR; TCRdb keeps in-frame clones, though not all of them. The repertoire holds 250,000 to 400,000 clones, 88% seen once, with around 0.91% in the top ten. Sequenced material: PBMCs. The source of these receptors is a man aged 30 to 39 in good health and CMV-seronegative.

This clone has only one observation. The genes are TRBV4-1 and TRBJ2-7; 11 bases match TRBD2. V trimming: 1 base; J trimming: 3 bases; junction bases outside the gene matches: 8. Germline V gene lookup returns CDR1 MGHRA and CDR2 YSYEKL. There are 17 residues in the CDR3. CDR3 nucleotides: TGCGCCAGCAGCCAAGCACAACCGGGACTAGCGGTCTACGAGCAGTACTTC. As protein: CASSQAQPGLAVYEQYF.

The chain has TRBV7-9 and TRBJ2-3; 9 bases line up with TRBD1. Germline assignment: CDR1 SEHNR and CDR2 FQNEAQ (reference sequence). The CDR3 runs to 14 residues. After removal of 8 bases from V and 4 bases from J, the junction contained 7 bases not matched to a gene. Written as DNA, the CDR3 is TGTGCCAGCGAGTCGGGACAGGGTCCAGATACGCAGTATTTT. Protein: CASESGQGPDTQYF.

The V call is TRBV9, the J call TRBJ1-3; no definite D call. The CDR3 has 15 amino acids. Germline V CDR1 and CDR2: SGDLS, YYNGEE. V was pared by 1 base and J by 0 bases, with 8 bases between. The DNA for the CDR3 is TGTGCCAGCAGCGTATCTGCGTTCTCTGGAAACACCATATATTTT. It translates to CASSVSAFSGNTIYF.

This sequence joins TRBV2 and TRBJ2-4; TRBD2 is a possible D gene (5 bases). V gave up 0 bases and J gave up 2 bases, with 17 bases separating them. The CDR3 runs to 18 residues. Germline CDR1 and CDR2: SNHLY and FYNNEI. The CDR3 nucleotides are TGTGCCAGCAGTGAAGCGCTTCGAGCTAGCTCATCCAAAAACATTCAGTACTTC. Its protein is CASSEALRASSSKNIQYF.

The genes are TRBV6-5 and TRBJ1-4, with 10 bases identical to TRBD1. The germline V gene encodes CDR1 MNHEY and CDR2 SVGAGI. The CDR3 has 15 amino acids. V was clipped by 6 bases and J by 7 bases; unmatched bases: 8. The DNA for the CDR3 is TGTGCCAGCAGCTCAACGACAGGGGGCTCTGAAAAACTGTTTTTT. Its translation is CASSSTTGGSEKLFF.

J is TRBJ2-6 and V is TRBV19; the match to TRBD1 covers 10 bases. The V and J ends lost 5 bases and 2 bases, in that order; junction bases with no gene match: 6. The CDR3 contains 17 residues. Germline V lookup: CDR1 LNHDA, CDR2 SQIVND (reference sequence). CDR3 sequence reads: CASSVTGGAPGANVLTF. The CDR3 coding sequence is TGTGCCAGTAGTGTGACAGGGGGCGCCCCTGGGGCCAACGTCCTGACTTTC.

This chain joins TRBV2 and TRBJ2-1; TRBD1 is a possible D gene (5 bases). The V end lost 6 bases, the J end lost 7 bases, and 16 bases lay between the germline ends. This CDR3 has 14 residues. Per germline, CDR1 SNHLY and CDR2 FYNNEI. The CDR3, as DNA: TGTGCCAGCAGGATGACAGATTTTGGGAATGAGCAGTTCTTC. Amino acids: CASRMTDFGNEQFF.

The chain has TRBV7-2 and TRBJ2-1, with D possibly matching TRBD2 (6 bases). The V end was cut by 2 bases, the J end by 0 bases, with 8 bases between. The CDR3 is 15 amino acids. The germline V gene has CDR1 SGHTA and CDR2 FQGNSA. CDR3 sequence reads: CASSLRGSSYNEQFF. As DNA, the CDR3 is TGTGCCAGCAGCTTACGGGGGAGCTCCTACAATGAGCAGTTCTTC.

The chain employs TRBV25-1 and TRBJ2-1, with D possibly being TRBD1 (6 bases). The germline CDR1 and CDR2 sequences are MGHDK and SYGVNS. V was shortened by 7 bases and J by 4 bases, with 20 bases between the two germline ends. The CDR3 consists of 16 residues. The CDR3 DNA reads TGTGCCAGCACCTCGTTCGGGGACACACTGTACAATGAGCAGTTCTTC. It yields the protein CASTSFGDTLYNEQFF.

This CDR3 reads CAIRMVREENYGYTF. The DNA for the CDR3 is TGTGCCATCAGGATGGTCAGGGAGGAAAACTATGGCTACACCTTC. This sequence joins TRBV10-3 and TRBJ1-2; tentative D call: TRBD1 (5 bases). Germline V gives CDR1 ENHRY, CDR2 SYGVKD. This CDR3 comprises 15 residues. V lost 6 bases and J lost 2, with 16 bases in between.